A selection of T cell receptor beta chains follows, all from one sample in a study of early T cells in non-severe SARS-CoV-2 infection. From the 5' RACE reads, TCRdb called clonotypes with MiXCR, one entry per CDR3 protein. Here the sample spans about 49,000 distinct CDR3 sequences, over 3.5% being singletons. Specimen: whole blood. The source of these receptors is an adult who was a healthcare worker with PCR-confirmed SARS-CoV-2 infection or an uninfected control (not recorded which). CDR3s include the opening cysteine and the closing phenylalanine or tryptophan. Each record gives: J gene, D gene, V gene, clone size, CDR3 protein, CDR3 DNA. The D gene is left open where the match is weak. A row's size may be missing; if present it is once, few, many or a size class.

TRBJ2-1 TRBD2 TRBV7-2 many CASSLTSGAHNEQFF TGTGCCAGCAGCCTCACTAGCGGCGCTCACAATGAGCAGTTCTTC
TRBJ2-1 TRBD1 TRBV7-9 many CASSLGTGTGKRYNEQFF TGTGCCAGCAGCTTAGGGACCGGGACAGGGAAACGGTACAATGAGCAGTTCTTC
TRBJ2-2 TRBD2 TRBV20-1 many CSARMSWGRDTGELFF TGCAGTGCTAGAATGTCATGGGGGAGGGACACCGGGGAGCTGTTTTTT
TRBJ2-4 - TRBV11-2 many CASSLNPNIQYF TGTGCCAGCAGCTTAAACCCAAACATTCAGTACTTC
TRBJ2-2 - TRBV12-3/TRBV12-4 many CASSSRQAFIGGANTGELFF TGTGCCAGCAGTTCCCGTCAGGCCTTTATAGGAGGCGCGAACACCGGGGAGCTGTTTTTT
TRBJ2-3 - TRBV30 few CAWRTGDTQYF TGTGCCTGGAGAACAGGGGATACGCAGTATTTT
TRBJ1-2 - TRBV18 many CASSLETSPSLGGYTF TGTGCCAGCTCACTAGAGACGTCTCCTTCGCTCGGGGGCTACACCTTC
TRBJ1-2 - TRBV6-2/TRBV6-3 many CASGEDLYANYGYTF TGTGCCAGCGGAGAGGATCTTTACGCGAACTATGGCTACACCTTC
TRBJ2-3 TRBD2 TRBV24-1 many CATERGDTDTQYF TGTGCCACCGAGCGGGGAGATACAGATACGCAGTATTTT
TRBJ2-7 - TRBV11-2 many CASSSGAYEQYF TGTGCCAGCAGCTCGGGGGCCTACGAGCAGTACTTC
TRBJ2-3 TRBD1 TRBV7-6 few CASSQGQGMPDTQYF TGTGCCAGCAGCCAAGGACAGGGGATGCCAGATACGCAGTATTTT
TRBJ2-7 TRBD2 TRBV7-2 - CASSFQPGGASSYEQYF TGTGCCAGCAGCTTCCAACCGGGGGGGGCCAGCTCCTACGAGCAGTACTTC
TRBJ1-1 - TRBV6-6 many CASNERGRTEAFF TGTGCCAGCAATGAGAGGGGTCGGACTGAAGCTTTCTTT
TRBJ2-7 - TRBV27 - CASSLSGAIREQYF TGTGCCAGCAGTTTATCTGGGGCAATTCGCGAGCAGTACTTC
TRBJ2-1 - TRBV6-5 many CASSYVGAYNEQFF TGTGCCAGCAGTTACGTGGGGGCCTACAATGAGCAGTTCTTC
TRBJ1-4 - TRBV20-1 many CSAARQATNEKLFF TGCAGTGCTGCCAGACAAGCAACTAATGAAAAACTGTTTTTT
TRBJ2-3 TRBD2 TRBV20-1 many CSASERGLNTQYF TGCAGTGCTAGTGAGCGGGGTCTAAATACGCAGTATTTT
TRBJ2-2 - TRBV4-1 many CASSHRYGDRMGGTGELFF TGCGCCAGCAGCCACCGATATGGGGACCGGATGGGTGGCACCGGGGAGCTGTTTTTT
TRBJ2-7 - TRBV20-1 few CSARDTESEQYF TGCAGTGCTAGAGACACGGAATCCGAGCAGTACTTC
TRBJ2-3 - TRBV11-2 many CASSLDLDSRTDTQYF TGTGCCAGCAGCTTAGATCTGGACTCCCGCACAGATACGCAGTATTTT